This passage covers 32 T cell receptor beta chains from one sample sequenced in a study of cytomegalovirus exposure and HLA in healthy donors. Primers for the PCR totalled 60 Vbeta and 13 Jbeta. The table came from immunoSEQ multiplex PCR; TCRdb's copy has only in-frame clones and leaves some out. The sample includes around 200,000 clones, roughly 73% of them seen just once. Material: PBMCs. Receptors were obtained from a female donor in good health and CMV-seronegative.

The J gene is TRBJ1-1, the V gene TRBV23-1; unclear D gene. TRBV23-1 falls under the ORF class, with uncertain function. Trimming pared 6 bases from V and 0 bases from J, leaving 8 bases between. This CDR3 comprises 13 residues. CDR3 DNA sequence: TGCGCCAGCAGGGGCTCGCTGAACACTGAAGCTTTCTTT. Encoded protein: CASRGSLNTEAFF.

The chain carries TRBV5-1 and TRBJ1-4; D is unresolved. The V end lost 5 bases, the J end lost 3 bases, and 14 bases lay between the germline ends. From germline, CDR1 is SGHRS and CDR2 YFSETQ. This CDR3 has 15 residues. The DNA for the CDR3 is TGCGCCAGCAGGAAAGGGAGCGAGGCTAATGAAAAACTGTTTTTT. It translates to CASRKGSEANEKLFF.

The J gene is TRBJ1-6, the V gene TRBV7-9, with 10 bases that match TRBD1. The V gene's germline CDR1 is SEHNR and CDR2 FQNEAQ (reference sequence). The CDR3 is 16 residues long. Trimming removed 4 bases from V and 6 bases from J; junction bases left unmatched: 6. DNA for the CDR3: TGTGCCAGCAGCTCGACAGGGGGCACCTCTAATTCACCCCTCCACTTT. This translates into CASSSTGGTSNSPLHF. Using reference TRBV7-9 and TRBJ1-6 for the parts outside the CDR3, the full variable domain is DTGVSQNPRHKITKRGQNVTFRCDPISEHNRLYWYRQTLGQGPEFLTYFQNEAQLEKSRLLSDRFSAERPKGSFSTLEIQRTEQGDSAMYLCASSSTGGTSNSPLHFGNGTRLTVT.

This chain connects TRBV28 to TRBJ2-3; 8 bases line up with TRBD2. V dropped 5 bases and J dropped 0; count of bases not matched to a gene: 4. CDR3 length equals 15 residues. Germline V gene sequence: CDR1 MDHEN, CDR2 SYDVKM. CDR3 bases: TGTGCCAGCAGTCTTAGCGGGAAGAGCACAGATACGCAGTATTTT. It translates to CASSLSGKSTDTQYF.

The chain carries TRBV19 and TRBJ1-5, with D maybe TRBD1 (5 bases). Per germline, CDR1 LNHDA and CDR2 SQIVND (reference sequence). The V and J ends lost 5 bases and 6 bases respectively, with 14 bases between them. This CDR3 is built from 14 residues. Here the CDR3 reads CASSPSGEAQPQHF. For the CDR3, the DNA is TGTGCCAGTAGTCCCTCGGGGGAAGCTCAGCCCCAGCATTTT. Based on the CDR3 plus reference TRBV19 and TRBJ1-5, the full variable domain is DGGITQSPKYLFRKEGQNVTLSCEQNLNHDAMYWYRQDPGQGLRLIYYSQIVNDFQKGDIAEGYSVSREKKESFPLTVTSAQKNPTAFYLCASSPSGEAQPQHFGDGTRLSIL.

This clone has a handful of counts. This CDR3 is CASSTRGRTPYRDYGNEQFF. The CDR3 coding sequence is TGTGCCAGTAGTACTCGGGGGCGAACCCCATACCGGGACTATGGGAATGAGCAGTTCTTC. The genes are TRBV19 and TRBJ2-1; possibly TRBD2 for D (7 bases). This CDR3 contains 20 residues. V lost 4 bases to trimming and J lost 7 bases, with 32 bases between them. CDR1 and CDR2 (germline): LNHDA, SQIVND (reference sequence). Supplemented by reference TRBV19 and TRBJ2-1, the full variable domain reads DGGITQSPKYLFRKEGQNVTLSCEQNLNHDAMYWYRQDPGQGLRLIYYSQIVNDFQKGDIAEGYSVSREKKESFPLTVTSAQKNPTAFYLCASSTRGRTPYRDYGNEQFFGPGTRLTVL.

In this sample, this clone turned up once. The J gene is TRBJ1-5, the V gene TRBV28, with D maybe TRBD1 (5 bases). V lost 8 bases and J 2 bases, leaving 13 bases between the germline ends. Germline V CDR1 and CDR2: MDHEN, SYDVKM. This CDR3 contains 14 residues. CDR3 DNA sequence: TGTGCCAGCGACCCCGGGGGAGGCAATCAGCCCCAGCATTTT. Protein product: CASDPGGGNQPQHF.

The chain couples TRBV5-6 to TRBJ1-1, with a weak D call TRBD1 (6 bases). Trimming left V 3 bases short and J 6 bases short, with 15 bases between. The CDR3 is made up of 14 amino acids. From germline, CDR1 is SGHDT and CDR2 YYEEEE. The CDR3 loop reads CASSSDSLYPEAFF. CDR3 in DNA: TGTGCCAGCAGCTCGGACAGTTTGTATCCTGAAGCTTTCTTT.

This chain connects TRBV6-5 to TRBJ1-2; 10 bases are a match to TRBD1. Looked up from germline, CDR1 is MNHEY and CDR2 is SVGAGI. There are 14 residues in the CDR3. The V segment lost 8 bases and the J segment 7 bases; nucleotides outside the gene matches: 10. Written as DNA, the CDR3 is TGTGCCAGCTTGGGACAGGGGAACGACCGTGGCTACACCTTC. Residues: CASLGQGNDRGYTF.

The CDR3 bases are TGTGCCAGCAGCTCAACAGGGAACCATGGCTACACCTTC. Translating gives CASSSTGNHGYTF. The genes are TRBV5-8 and TRBJ1-2, with D perhaps matching TRBD1 (6 bases). Trimming pared 3 bases from V and 6 bases from J, leaving 12 bases between. CDR1 and CDR2 from the germline V gene are SGHTS and YDEGEE. This CDR3 has 13 residues.

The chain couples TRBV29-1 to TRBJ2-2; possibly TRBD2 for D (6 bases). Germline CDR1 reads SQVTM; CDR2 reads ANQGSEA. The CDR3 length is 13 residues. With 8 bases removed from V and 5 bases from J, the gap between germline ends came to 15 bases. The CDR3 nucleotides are TGCAGCTCACGGGCAGGGACTACCGGGGAGCTGTTTTTT. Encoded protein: CSSRAGTTGELFF.

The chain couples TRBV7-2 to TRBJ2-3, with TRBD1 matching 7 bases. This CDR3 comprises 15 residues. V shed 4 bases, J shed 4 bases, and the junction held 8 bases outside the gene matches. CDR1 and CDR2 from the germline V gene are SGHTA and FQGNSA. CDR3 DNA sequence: TGTGCCAGCAGCTCGGGACAGACCTCCCCAGATACGCAGTATTTT. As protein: CASSSGQTSPDTQYF. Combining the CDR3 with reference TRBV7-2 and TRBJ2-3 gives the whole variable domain GAGVSQSPSNKVTEKGKDVELRCDPISGHTALYWYRQSLGQGLEFLIYFQGNSAPDKSGLPSDRFSAERTGGSVSTLTIQRTQQEDSAVYLCASSSGQTSPDTQYFGPGTRLTVL.

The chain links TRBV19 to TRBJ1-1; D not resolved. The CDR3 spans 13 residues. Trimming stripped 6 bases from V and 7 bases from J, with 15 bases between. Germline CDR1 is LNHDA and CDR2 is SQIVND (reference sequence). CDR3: CASSTDGEDEAFF. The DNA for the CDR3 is TGTGCCAGTAGCACCGACGGGGAAGATGAAGCTTTCTTT.

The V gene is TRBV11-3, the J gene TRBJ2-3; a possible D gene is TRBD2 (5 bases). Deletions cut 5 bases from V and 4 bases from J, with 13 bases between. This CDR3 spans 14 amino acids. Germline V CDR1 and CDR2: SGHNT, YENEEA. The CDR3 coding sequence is TGTGCCAGCAGCCGACGAGAGGGTGCAGATACGCAGTATTTT. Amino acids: CASSRREGADTQYF. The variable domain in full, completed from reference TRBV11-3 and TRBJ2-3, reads EAGVVQSPRYKIIEKKQPVAFWCNPISGHNTLYWYLQNLGQGPELLIRYENEEAVDDSQLPKDRFSAERLKGVDSTLKIQPAELGDSAVYLCASSRREGADTQYFGPGTRLTVL.

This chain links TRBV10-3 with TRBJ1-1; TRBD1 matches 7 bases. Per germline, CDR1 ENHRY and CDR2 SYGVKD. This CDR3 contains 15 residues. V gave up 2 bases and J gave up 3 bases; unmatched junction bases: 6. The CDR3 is CAISEPNRGYTEAFF. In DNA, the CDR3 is TGTGCCATCAGTGAGCCTAACAGGGGTTACACTGAAGCTTTCTTT.

CDR3 sequence reads: CASSHRLAGGEGQETQYF. The DNA of the CDR3 is TGCGCCAGCAGCCACCGACTAGCGGGGGGGGAGGGCCAAGAGACCCAGTACTTC. V and J are TRBV4-3 and TRBJ2-5, with 14 bases lining up with TRBD2. Germline CDR1 reads LGHNA; CDR2 reads YSLEER. With V trimmed by 3 bases and J by 1 base, 7 bases remained unmatched. This CDR3 has 18 amino acids.

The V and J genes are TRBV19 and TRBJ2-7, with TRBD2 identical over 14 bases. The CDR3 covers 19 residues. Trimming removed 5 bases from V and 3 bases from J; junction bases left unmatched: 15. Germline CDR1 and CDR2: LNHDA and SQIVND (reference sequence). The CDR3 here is CASSSGTGLAGALIYEQYF. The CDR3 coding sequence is TGTGCCAGTAGTTCGGGGACGGGACTAGCGGGGGCCCTAATCTACGAGCAGTACTTC.

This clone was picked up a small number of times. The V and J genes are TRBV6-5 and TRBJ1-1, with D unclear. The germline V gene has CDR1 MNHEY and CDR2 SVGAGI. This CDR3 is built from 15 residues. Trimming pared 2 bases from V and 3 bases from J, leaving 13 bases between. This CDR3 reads CASSYTTGDDTEAFF. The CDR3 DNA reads TGTGCCAGCAGTTACACGACGGGAGACGACACTGAAGCTTTCTTT.

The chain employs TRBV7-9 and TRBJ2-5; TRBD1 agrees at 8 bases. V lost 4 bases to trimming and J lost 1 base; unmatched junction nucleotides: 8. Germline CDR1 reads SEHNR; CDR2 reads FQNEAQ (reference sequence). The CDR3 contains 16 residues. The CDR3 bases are TGTGCCAGCAGCTCGGACAGGGAAGGGGCCCAAGAGACCCAGTACTTC. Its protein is CASSSDREGAQETQYF. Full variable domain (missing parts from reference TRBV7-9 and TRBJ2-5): DTGVSQNPRHKITKRGQNVTFRCDPISEHNRLYWYRQTLGQGPEFLTYFQNEAQLEKSRLLSDRFSAERPKGSFSTLEIQRTEQGDSAMYLCASSSDREGAQETQYFGPGTRLLVL.

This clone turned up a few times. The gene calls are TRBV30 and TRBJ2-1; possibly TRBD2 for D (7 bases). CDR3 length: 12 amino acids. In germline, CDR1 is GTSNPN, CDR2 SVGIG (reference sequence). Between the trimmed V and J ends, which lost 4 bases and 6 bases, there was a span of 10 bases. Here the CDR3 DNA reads TGTGCCTGGAAAGGGGGGGGCAATGAGCAGTTCTTC. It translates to CAWKGGGNEQFF.

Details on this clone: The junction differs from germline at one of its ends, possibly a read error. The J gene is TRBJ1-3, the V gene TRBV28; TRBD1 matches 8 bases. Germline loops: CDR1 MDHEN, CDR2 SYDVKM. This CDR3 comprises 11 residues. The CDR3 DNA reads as TGTGCCAGCAGCTCAGGGGGCATCCGGGGGTTT. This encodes CASSSGGIRGF. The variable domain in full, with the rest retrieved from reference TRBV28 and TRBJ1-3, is DVKVTQSSRYLVKRTGEKVFLECVQDMDHENMFWYRQDPGLGLRLIYFSYDVKMKEKGDIPEGYSVSREKKERFSLILESASTNQTSMYLCASSSGGIRGFGEGSWLTVV.

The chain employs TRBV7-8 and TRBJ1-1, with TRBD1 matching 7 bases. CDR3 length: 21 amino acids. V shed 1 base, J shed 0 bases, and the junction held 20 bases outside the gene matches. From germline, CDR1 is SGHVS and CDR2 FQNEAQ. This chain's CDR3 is CASSLGPFGGNRGRVNTEAFF. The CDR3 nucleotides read TGTGCCAGCAGCTTAGGGCCTTTCGGGGGAAACAGGGGAAGGGTGAACACTGAAGCTTTCTTT.

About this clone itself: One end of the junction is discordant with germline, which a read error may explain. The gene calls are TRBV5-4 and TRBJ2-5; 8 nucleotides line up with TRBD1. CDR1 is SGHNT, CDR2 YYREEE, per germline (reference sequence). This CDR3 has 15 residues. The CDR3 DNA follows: TGCGCCAGCAGCCTTGGACAGGGCGACCAAGAGACCCAGTACTTC. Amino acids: CASSLGQGDQETQYF.

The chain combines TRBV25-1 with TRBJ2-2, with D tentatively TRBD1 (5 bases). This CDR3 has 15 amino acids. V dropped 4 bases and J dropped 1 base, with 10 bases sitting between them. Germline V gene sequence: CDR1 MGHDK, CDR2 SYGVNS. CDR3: CASSAVTGNTGELFF. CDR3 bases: TGTGCCAGCAGTGCCGTCACAGGGAACACCGGGGAGCTGTTTTTT.

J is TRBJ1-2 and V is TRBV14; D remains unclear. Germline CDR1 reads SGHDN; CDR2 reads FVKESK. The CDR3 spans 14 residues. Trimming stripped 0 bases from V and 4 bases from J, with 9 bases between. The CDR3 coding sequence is TGTGCCAGCAGCCAAGATAACAGAGCCTATGGCTACACCTTC. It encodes CASSQDNRAYGYTF.

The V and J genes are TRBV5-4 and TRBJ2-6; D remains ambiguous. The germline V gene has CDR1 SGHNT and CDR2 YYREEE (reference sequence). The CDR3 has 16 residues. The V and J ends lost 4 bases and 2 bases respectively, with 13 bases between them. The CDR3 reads CASSRYLVPGANVLTF. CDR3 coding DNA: TGTGCCAGCAGCCGATACCTAGTACCTGGGGCCAACGTCCTGACTTTC. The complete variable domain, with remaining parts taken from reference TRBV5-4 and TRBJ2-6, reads ETGVTQSPTHLIKTRGQQVTLRCSSQSGHNTVSWYQQALGQGPQFIFQYYREEENGRGNFPPRFSGLQFPNYSSELNVNALELDDSALYLCASSRYLVPGANVLTFGAGSRLTVL.

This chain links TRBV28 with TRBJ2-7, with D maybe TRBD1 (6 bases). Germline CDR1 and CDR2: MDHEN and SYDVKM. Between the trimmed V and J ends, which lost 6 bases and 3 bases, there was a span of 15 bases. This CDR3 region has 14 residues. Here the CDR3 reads CASSDGDTHYEQYF. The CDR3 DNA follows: TGTGCCAGCAGCGACGGGGACACTCACTACGAGCAGTACTTC.

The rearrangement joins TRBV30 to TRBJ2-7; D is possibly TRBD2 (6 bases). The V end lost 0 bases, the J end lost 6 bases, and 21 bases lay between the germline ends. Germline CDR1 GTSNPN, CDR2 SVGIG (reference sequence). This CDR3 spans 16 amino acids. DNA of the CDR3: TGTGCCTGGAGTGTAACGGTTGGCGGAGGGATACGCGAGCAGTACTTC. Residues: CAWSVTVGGGIREQYF.

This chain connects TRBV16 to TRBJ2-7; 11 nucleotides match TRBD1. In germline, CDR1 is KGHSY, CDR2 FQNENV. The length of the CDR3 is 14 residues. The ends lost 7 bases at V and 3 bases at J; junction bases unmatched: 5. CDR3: CASNPGQGDYEQYF. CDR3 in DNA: TGTGCCAGCAATCCGGGACAGGGGGACTACGAGCAGTACTTC. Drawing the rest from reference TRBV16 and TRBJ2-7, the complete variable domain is GEEVAQTPKHLVRGEGQKAKLYCAPIKGHSYVFWYQQVLKNEFKFLISFQNENVFDETGMPKERFSAKCLPNSPCSLEIQATKLEDSAVYFCASNPGQGDYEQYFGPGTRLTVT.

The CDR3 DNA follows: TGTGCCATCAGGAAGACAGGGGAGAGCACTGAAGCTTTCTTT. Its translation is CAIRKTGESTEAFF. V gene TRBV10-3 combines with J gene TRBJ1-1; 8 positions match TRBD1. In germline, CDR1 is ENHRY, CDR2 SYGVKD. The CDR3 loop spans 14 amino acids. The J segment lost 4 bases and the V segment lost 6 bases, leaving 7 bases of the junction unmatched.

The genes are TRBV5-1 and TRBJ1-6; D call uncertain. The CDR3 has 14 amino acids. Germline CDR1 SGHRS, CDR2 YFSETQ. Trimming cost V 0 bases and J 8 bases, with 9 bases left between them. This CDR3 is CASSLGGRDSPLHF. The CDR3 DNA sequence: TGCGCCAGCAGCTTGGGTGGGAGGGATTCACCCCTCCACTTT.

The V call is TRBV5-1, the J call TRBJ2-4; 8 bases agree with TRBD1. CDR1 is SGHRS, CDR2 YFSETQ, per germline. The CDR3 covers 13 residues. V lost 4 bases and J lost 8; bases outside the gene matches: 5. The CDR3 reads CASSLQGEDIQYF. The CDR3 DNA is TGCGCCAGCAGCCTACAGGGGGAGGACATTCAGTACTTC.